One T cell receptor (beta chain) is described in this entry. The antigen remains undetermined. The identical CDR3 is also encoded by other nucleotide sequences in the sample. The trim removed 6 bases at V and 4 bases at J, leaving 5 bases unmatched. The CDR3 loop spans 15 amino acids. In germline, CDR1 is MNHEY, CDR2 SVGAGI. Treatment given: roughly 20 received Ad26.COV2.S at low or high dose, single or two shots; several received placebo; per-sample allocation not given. Following the first vaccine or placebo injection, samples were taken on day 63. Donation came from an adult in Boston who was aged 18-55 years. The sample comes from a study of Ad26.COV2.S vaccination and SARS-CoV-2 variants. As for the study in general: In the study, Ad26.COV2.S was injected intramuscularly once, or twice 56 days apart. The study, taken as a whole, reports: Placebo recipients and vaccine recipients were similar in non-spike TCR breadth.

The table came from immunoSEQ multiplex PCR; TCRdb's copy has only in-frame clones and leaves some out. This sample yields 400,000 to 500,000 clones, of which 88% are seen a single time; 3.6% belongs to the top ten. This chain connects TRBV6-5 to TRBJ2-3; 12 bases map to TRBD2. The source of this sequence is a person aged 18-60 years who received the Ad26.COV2.S COVID-19 vaccine or a placebo. This specimen was peripheral blood, taken in a trial of Ad26.COV2.S vaccine versus placebo. The CDR3 bases are TGTGCCAGCAGGACGCTAGCGGGGGGGCCAGATACGCAGTATTTT. Translated: CASRTLAGGPDTQYF.